This passage covers 31 T cell receptor beta chains from one sample sequenced in a study of cytomegalovirus exposure and HLA in healthy donors. The primer mix had 60 Vbeta and 13 Jbeta primers. Libraries were prepared by immunoSEQ multiplex PCR; TCRdb keeps only in-frame clonotypes and omits some of them. This table holds around 40,000 clones, approximately 78% found once. Sample: PBMCs. Every receptor here comes from a woman younger than 45 in good health and CMV-seronegative.

The J gene is TRBJ2-7, the V gene TRBV5-1; TRBD1 is a possible D gene (6 bases). Between the trimmed V and J ends, which lost 0 bases and 5 bases, there was a span of 12 bases. The CDR3 totals 14 residues. CDR1 SGHRS and CDR2 YFSETQ come from the germline V gene. The CDR3, as DNA: TGCGCCAGCAGCTTGGATACAGGGTCCAACGAGCAGTACTTC. Translating it yields CASSLDTGSNEQYF.

This clone was seen many times. The V call is TRBV5-1, the J call TRBJ1-6; a weak D match, TRBD1 (5 bases). The CDR3 runs 16 residues. Trimming shortened V by 4 bases and J by 7 bases, and 18 bases separated the two germline ends. The V gene's germline CDR1 is SGHRS and CDR2 YFSETQ. The CDR3 region has the DNA TGCGCCAGCAGCCCCGACAGCTGGGCGCTGAATTCACCCCTCCACTTT. As protein: CASSPDSWALNSPLHF.

CDR3 in DNA: TGTGCCAGCAGCTTAGACAAGGGGGCGAATGAAAAACTGTTTTTT. It is translated as CASSLDKGANEKLFF. The chain recombines TRBV7-9 with TRBJ1-4, with 7 bases lining up with TRBD1. Looked up from germline, CDR1 is SEHNR and CDR2 is FQNEAQ (reference sequence). This CDR3 comprises 15 residues. Trimming took 1 base from V and 5 from J; bases not matched to a gene: 4.

This clone was observed once. This chain joins TRBV28 and TRBJ2-7; D might be TRBD1 (5 bases). V lost 4 bases, J lost 2 bases, and 12 bases lay in between. The germline V gene encodes CDR1 MDHEN and CDR2 SYDVKM. The CDR3 extends over 14 amino acids. The CDR3 DNA reads as TGTGCCAGCAGTTCACCGACAGCAACCTACGAGCAGTACTTC. Translating it yields CASSSPTATYEQYF.

J is TRBJ1-2 and V is TRBV5-1; maybe TRBD1 (6 bases). The length of the CDR3 is 11 residues. V gave up 4 bases and J gave up 7 bases, with 8 bases separating them. Germline CDR1 SGHRS, CDR2 YFSETQ. The CDR3 protein is CASSPDSGYTF. CDR3 nucleotide sequence: TGCGCCAGCAGCCCGGACAGTGGCTACACCTTC.

By share of the sample, this clone is medium-sized. The chain recombines TRBV14 with TRBJ2-7, with D possibly matching TRBD1 (6 bases). Per the germline V gene, CDR1 is SGHDN and CDR2 is FVKESK. The CDR3 contains 14 residues. V gave up 4 bases and J gave up 2 bases, with 12 bases separating them. The CDR3 region is CASSPTGGPYEQYF. In DNA, the CDR3 is TGTGCCAGCAGCCCGACAGGAGGCCCCTACGAGCAGTACTTC.

The genes are TRBV7-2 and TRBJ1-2; no clear D. Looked up from germline, CDR1 is SGHTA and CDR2 is FQGNSA. The CDR3 totals 13 residues. Trimming shortened V by 4 bases and J by 1 base, and 7 bases separated the two germline ends. CDR3 nucleotide sequence: TGTGCCAGCAGCTCAGATAATAACTATGGCTACACCTTC. Translating gives CASSSDNNYGYTF.

V and J are TRBV2 and TRBJ2-7; 8 positions agree with TRBD2. Germline CDR1 is SNHLY and CDR2 is FYNNEI. V lost 8 bases and J lost 2; bases outside the gene matches: 2. This CDR3 comprises 12 residues. CDR3 coding DNA: TGTGCCAGCCGGGGGGGACCCTACGAGCAGTACTTC. Translating gives CASRGGPYEQYF. Full variable domain (rest looked up from reference TRBV2 and TRBJ2-7): EPEVTQTPSHQVTQMGQEVILRCVPISNHLYFYWYRQILGQKVEFLVSFYNNEISEKSEIFDDQFSVERPDGSNFTLKIRSTKLEDSAMYFCASRGGPYEQYFGPGTRLTVT.

The gene calls are TRBV27 and TRBJ1-5, with unresolved D. The V end was cut by 6 bases, the J end by 7 bases, with 10 bases between. The CDR3 has 12 amino acids. Germline CDR1 and CDR2: MNHEY and SMNVEV (reference sequence). CDR3 nucleotide sequence: TGTGCCAGCAGCGCTCGAGAACAGCCCCAGCATTTT. Protein product: CASSAREQPQHF.

The rearrangement joins TRBV7-8 to TRBJ1-2; D is possibly TRBD1 (6 bases). The CDR3 is made up of 13 amino acids. V was cut by 3 bases and J by 5 bases, with 10 bases left in between. CDR1 and CDR2 from the germline V gene are SGHVS and FQNEAQ. The CDR3 region has the DNA TGTGCCAGCAGCTTGGACAGCACTTATGGCTACACCTTC. As protein: CASSLDSTYGYTF.

The chain recombines TRBV5-1 with TRBJ2-7; D perhaps matches TRBD1 (5 bases). Germline values: CDR1 SGHRS, CDR2 YFSETQ. The V and J ends lost 2 bases and 7 bases respectively, with 10 bases between them. This CDR3 contains 12 residues. For the CDR3, the DNA is TGCGCCAGCAGCTTTGGGGCGGAGGAGCAGTACTTC. This sequence encodes CASSFGAEEQYF.

This chain joins TRBV14 and TRBJ2-6; possibly TRBD2 for D (5 bases). Germline-derived CDR1 and CDR2 are SGHDN and FVKESK. Trimming shortened V by 3 bases and J by 1 base, and 7 bases separated the two germline ends. The CDR3 loop spans 15 amino acids. The CDR3 protein is CASSQRVSGANVLTF. The CDR3 nucleotides read TGTGCCAGCAGCCAGCGGGTATCTGGGGCCAACGTCCTGACTTTC.

The J gene is TRBJ2-1, the V gene TRBV7-9, with D maybe TRBD1 (6 bases). Germline V gene lookup returns CDR1 SEHNR and CDR2 FQNEAQ (reference sequence). The germline V and J ends were trimmed by 5 bases and 4 bases, with 9 bases remaining between them. The CDR3 has 13 residues. The CDR3 reads CASSAGQYNEQFF. In DNA form, the CDR3 reads TGTGCCAGCAGCGCTGGACAGTACAATGAGCAGTTCTTC.

V usage is TRBV18 and J usage is TRBJ2-7, with TRBD1 matching 8 bases. This CDR3 contains 14 residues. J was trimmed by 5 bases and V by 3 bases; bases with no gene match: 6. CDR1 is KGHSH and CDR2 is LQKENI in the germline V gene. CDR3 nucleotide sequence: TGTGCCAGCTCACCCGGACAGGGTTCGAACGAGCAGTACTTC. It codes for CASSPGQGSNEQYF.

J is TRBJ1-2 and V is TRBV19; D is possibly TRBD1 (5 bases). Per germline, CDR1 LNHDA and CDR2 SQIVND (reference sequence). The CDR3 loop spans 11 amino acids. Trimming shortened V by 5 bases and J by 7 bases, and 8 bases separated the two germline ends. CDR3 sequence (DNA): TGTGCCAGTAGTGCAGGGATTGGCTACACCTTC. It specifies CASSAGIGYTF.

The chain links TRBV6-5 to TRBJ1-1; D is undetermined. CDR3 length: 13 residues. The germline CDR1 and CDR2 sequences are MNHEY and SVGAGI. Trimming took 5 bases from V and 7 from J, leaving 14 bases between them. CDR3 sequence: CASSRAISGEAFF. The CDR3 DNA sequence: TGTGCCAGCAGTCGCGCTATATCCGGTGAAGCTTTCTTT.

In this sample, this clone turned up a few times. The rearrangement links TRBV7-9 to TRBJ2-3; 8 nucleotides match TRBD2. This CDR3 is 15 amino acids long. V shed 1 base and J 6 bases; nucleotides not matched to a gene: 6. CDR1 is SEHNR, CDR2 FQNEAQ, per germline (reference sequence). The CDR3 DNA sequence: TGTGCCAGCAGCTTAGGATCTGCTAGCGGGGATACGCAGTATTTT. Amino acids: CASSLGSASGDTQYF.

This clone was found once. The chain is built from TRBV7-9 and TRBJ2-1, with D hard to call. The CDR3 extends over 16 amino acids. V dropped 2 bases and J dropped 2 bases, with 13 bases sitting between them. Germline CDR1 and CDR2: SEHNR and FQNEAQ (reference sequence). CDR3 sequence (DNA): TGTGCCAGCAGCTTAAGTCTAGTCTACCCCTACAATGAGCAGTTCTTC. Translation gives CASSLSLVYPYNEQFF.

This chain links TRBV18 with TRBJ2-3; D remains unclear. The germline V gene encodes CDR1 KGHSH and CDR2 LQKENI. The CDR3 has 13 amino acids. V was cut by 3 bases and J by 5 bases, with 9 bases left in between. The CDR3 coding sequence is TGTGCCAGCTCACCGCCGGTTGGAGATACGCAGTATTTT. It specifies CASSPPVGDTQYF. The whole variable domain, filled in from reference TRBV18 and TRBJ2-3, reads NAGVMQNPRHLVRRRGQEARLRCSPMKGHSHVYWYRQLPEEGLKFMVYLQKENIIDESGMPKERFSAEFPKEGPSILRIQQVVRGDSAAYFCASSPPVGDTQYFGPGTRLTVL.

The rearrangement uses TRBV6-5 and TRBJ1-2; no definite D call. Germline loops: CDR1 MNHEY, CDR2 SVGAGI. The CDR3 spans 14 residues. The V end lost 2 bases, the J end lost 1 base, and 8 bases lay between the germline ends. In DNA, the CDR3 is TGTGCCAGCAGTTACCTCACACGTAACTATGGCTACACCTTC. Protein sequence: CASSYLTRNYGYTF.

The chain uses TRBV7-9 and TRBJ2-6; D is possibly TRBD2 (6 bases). The germline CDR1 and CDR2 sequences are SEHNR and FQNEAQ (reference sequence). Deletions cut 5 bases from V and 0 bases from J, with 20 bases between. The CDR3 totals 19 residues. CDR3 amino acids: CASSPRARGLSSGANVLTF. CDR3 DNA: TGTGCCAGCAGCCCGAGGGCGCGGGGACTCAGCTCTGGGGCCAACGTCCTGACTTTC.

This chain links TRBV30 with TRBJ1-5; no definite D call. The CDR3 has 13 residues. The germline CDR1 and CDR2 sequences are GTSNPN and SVGIG (reference sequence). V was shortened by 0 bases and J by 1 base, with 4 bases between the two germline ends. In DNA, the CDR3 is TGTGCCTGGAGTGTACGGAGCAATCAGCCCCAGCATTTT. It encodes CAWSVRSNQPQHF.

V and J are TRBV18 and TRBJ1-1, with 8 bases identical to TRBD1. The CDR3 spans 16 residues. The germline gives CDR1 KGHSH, CDR2 LQKENI. The junction had 6 bases not matched to a gene; V was cut back by 3 bases and J by 0 bases. The CDR3 DNA reads TGTGCCAGCTCACCGGGACAGGACTCCATGAACACTGAAGCTTTCTTT. It encodes CASSPGQDSMNTEAFF.

This clone was seen only a few times. The rearrangement uses TRBV27 and TRBJ1-5, with D possibly matching TRBD1 (6 bases). The CDR3 is 15 amino acids. V was pared by 5 bases and J by 0 bases, with 11 bases between. The germline V gene encodes CDR1 MNHEY and CDR2 SMNVEV (reference sequence). The CDR3 loop reads CASSTGQYSNQPQHF. Here the CDR3 DNA reads TGTGCCAGCAGTACAGGACAGTATAGCAATCAGCCCCAGCATTTT.

The V and J genes are TRBV5-1 and TRBJ1-5; the match to TRBD1 covers 7 bases. From germline, CDR1 is SGHRS and CDR2 YFSETQ. V shed 1 base, J shed 4 bases, and the junction held 5 bases outside the gene matches. This CDR3 has 15 amino acids. DNA of the CDR3: TGCGCCAGCAGCTTGACAGGGGAAGGAAATCAGCCCCAGCATTTT. Amino acids: CASSLTGEGNQPQHF.

The chain links TRBV10-3 to TRBJ2-7; D gene uncertain. The CDR3 totals 14 residues. The germline V and J ends were trimmed by 5 bases and 0 bases, with 11 bases remaining between them. CDR1 is ENHRY, CDR2 SYGVKD, per germline. The CDR3 DNA reads TGTGCCATCAGTTCAGTTACAGTCTCCTACGAGCAGTACTTC. This translates into CAISSVTVSYEQYF.

The V gene is TRBV28, the J gene TRBJ2-2; 9 bases line up with TRBD2. J gave up 7 bases and V 2 bases, and 5 bases lay outside the gene matches. This CDR3 spans 15 amino acids. Germline V gene sequence: CDR1 MDHEN, CDR2 SYDVKM. The CDR3 reads CASSLAGGAGGELFF. The CDR3 region has the DNA TGTGCCAGCAGTTTAGCGGGAGGGGCTGGCGGGGAGCTGTTTTTT.

The V and J genes are TRBV4-1 and TRBJ2-5, with 13 bases lining up with TRBD2. CDR1 and CDR2 from the germline V gene are MGHRA and YSYEKL. With V trimmed by 3 bases and J by 4 bases, 2 bases remained unmatched. The CDR3 is made up of 15 amino acids. CDR3 bases: TGCGCCAGCAGCCATGGGACTAGCGGGGTAGAGACCCAGTACTTC. It translates to CASSHGTSGVETQYF.

This chain joins TRBV27 and TRBJ1-1; no clear D. V lost 4 bases, J lost 4 bases, and 10 bases lay in between. There are 13 residues in the CDR3. CDR1 MNHEY and CDR2 SMNVEV come from the germline V gene (reference sequence). As DNA, the CDR3 is TGTGCCAGCAGTTCCCCGGGAGGCACTGAAGCTTTCTTT. Amino acid sequence: CASSSPGGTEAFF.

This clone was seen a handful of times. The chain has TRBV11-3 and TRBJ2-1, with 8 bases aligning to TRBD2. This CDR3 contains 14 residues. Losses at the gene ends were 1 base for V and 6 bases for J; bases not matched to a gene: 2. Germline-derived CDR1 and CDR2 are SGHNT and YENEEA. The CDR3 sequence is CASSLASGRNEQFF. CDR3 nucleotide sequence: TGTGCCAGCAGCTTAGCTAGCGGGCGCAATGAGCAGTTCTTC.

The rearrangement joins TRBV4-2 to TRBJ1-1, with a tentative D call TRBD1 (6 bases). Deletions cut 3 bases from V and 1 base from J, with 9 bases between. The CDR3 is 14 residues long. The germline V gene encodes CDR1 LGHNA and CDR2 YNFKEQ. The CDR3 region has the DNA TGTGCCAGCAGCCAGAGGACAGCGAACACTGAAGCTTTCTTT. This translates into CASSQRTANTEAFF.